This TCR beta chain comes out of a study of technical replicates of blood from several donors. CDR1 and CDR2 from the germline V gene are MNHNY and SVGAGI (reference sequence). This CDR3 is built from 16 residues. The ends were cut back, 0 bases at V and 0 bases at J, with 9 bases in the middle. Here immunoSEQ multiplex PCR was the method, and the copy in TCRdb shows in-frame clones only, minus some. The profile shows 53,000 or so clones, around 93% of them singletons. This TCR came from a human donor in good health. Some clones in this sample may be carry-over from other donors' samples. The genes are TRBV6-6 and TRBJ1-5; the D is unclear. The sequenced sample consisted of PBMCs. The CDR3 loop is CASSYSRGNSNQPQHF. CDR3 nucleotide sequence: TGTGCCAGCAGTTACTCGAGAGGGAATAGCAATCAGCCCCAGCATTTT.